This T cell receptor beta chain was obtained from a study of T cell responses to AZD1222 COVID-19 vaccine. Study results and caveats: The donors showed a predominance of white British ancestry and of females, with possible underestimation of clonal diversity.

In this sample, this clone turned up once. Antigen unknown. Germline V gives CDR1 MNHEY, CDR2 SVGEGT. The CDR3 contains 16 residues. Trimming took 6 bases from V and 5 from J; bases not matched to a gene: 10. This table comes from immunoSEQ multiplex PCR, and its TCRdb copy is limited to in-frame clones, with some not included. Among some 110,000 clones listed, around nine tenths were seen once. The source was peripheral blood, collected 28 days after the second AZD1222 dose. This clonotype was sampled from an adult who received the AZD1222 COVID-19 vaccine. This rearrangement joins TRBV6-2 or TRBV6-3 to TRBJ2-3; TRBD1 aligns across 11 bases. This CDR3 reads CASSSGTGGGEDTQYF. The CDR3 DNA sequence: TGTGCCAGCAGCTCCGGGACAGGGGGTGGTGAAGATACGCAGTATTTT.